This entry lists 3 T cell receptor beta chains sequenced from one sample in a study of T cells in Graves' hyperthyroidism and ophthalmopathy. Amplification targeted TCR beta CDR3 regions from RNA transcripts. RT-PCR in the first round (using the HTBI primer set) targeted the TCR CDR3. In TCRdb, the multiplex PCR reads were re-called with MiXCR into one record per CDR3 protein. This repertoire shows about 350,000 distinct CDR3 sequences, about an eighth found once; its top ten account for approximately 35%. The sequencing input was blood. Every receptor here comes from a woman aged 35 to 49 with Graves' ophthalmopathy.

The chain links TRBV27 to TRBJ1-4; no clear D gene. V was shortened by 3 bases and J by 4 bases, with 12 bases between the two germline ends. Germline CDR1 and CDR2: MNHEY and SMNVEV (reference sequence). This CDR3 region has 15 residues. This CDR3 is CASSFSGRSNEKLFF. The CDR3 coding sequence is TGTGCCAGCAGTTTTTCCGGGCGGAGTAATGAAAAACTGTTTTTT.

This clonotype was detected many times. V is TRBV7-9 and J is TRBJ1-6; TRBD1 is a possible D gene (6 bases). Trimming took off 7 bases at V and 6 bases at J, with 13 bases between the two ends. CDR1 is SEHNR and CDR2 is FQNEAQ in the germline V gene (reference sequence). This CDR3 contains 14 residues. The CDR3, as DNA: TGTGCCAGCACTAAACAGGGAGCTAATTCACCCCTCCACTTT. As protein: CASTKQGANSPLHF.

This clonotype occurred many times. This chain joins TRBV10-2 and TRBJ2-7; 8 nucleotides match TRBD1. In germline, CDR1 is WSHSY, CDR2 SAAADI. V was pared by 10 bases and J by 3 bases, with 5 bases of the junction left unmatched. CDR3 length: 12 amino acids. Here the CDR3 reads CATGTGSYEQYF. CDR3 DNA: TGCGCCACCGGGACAGGAAGCTACGAGCAGTACTTC.